The entry that follows covers one T cell receptor beta chain sequence. The antigen remains unidentified. The CDR3 spans 11 residues. V was shortened by 6 bases and J by 4 bases, with 5 bases between the two germline ends. Germline V CDR1 and CDR2: MNHNY, SVGAGI (reference sequence). Treg sorting used a CD4+CD25+CD127-/low gate. Study-wide points: The TCR gene usage of tumor memory CD4+ T cells clustered together with blood and lymph node memory CD4+ cells and with lymph node naive CD4+ cells. Greatest tumor Treg TCR overlap was with tumor naive CD4+ cells.

In TCRdb, the 5' RACE reads were re-called with MiXCR into one record per CDR3 protein. The sample shows roughly 57,000 distinct CDR3 sequences, less than 25% of them seen only once. The chain is built from TRBV6-6 and TRBJ2-3; D uncertain. Input material: tumor-infiltrating Tregs sorted from the breast tumor. This clonotype was obtained from a female donor with breast cancer. The CDR3 region is CASRDPDTQYF. CDR3 nucleotides: TGTGCCAGCAGGGACCCAGATACGCAGTATTTT.